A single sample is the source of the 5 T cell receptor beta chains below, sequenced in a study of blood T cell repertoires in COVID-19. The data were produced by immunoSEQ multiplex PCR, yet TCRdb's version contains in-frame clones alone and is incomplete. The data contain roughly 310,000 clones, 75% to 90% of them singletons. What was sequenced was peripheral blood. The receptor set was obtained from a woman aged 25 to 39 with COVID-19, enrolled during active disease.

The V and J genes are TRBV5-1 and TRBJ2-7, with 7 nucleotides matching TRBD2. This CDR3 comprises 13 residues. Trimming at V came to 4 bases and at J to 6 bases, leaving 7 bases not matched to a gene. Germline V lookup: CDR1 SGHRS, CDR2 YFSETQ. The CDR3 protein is CASSDPGGGEQYF. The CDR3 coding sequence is TGCGCCAGCAGCGACCCGGGGGGTGGCGAGCAGTACTTC.

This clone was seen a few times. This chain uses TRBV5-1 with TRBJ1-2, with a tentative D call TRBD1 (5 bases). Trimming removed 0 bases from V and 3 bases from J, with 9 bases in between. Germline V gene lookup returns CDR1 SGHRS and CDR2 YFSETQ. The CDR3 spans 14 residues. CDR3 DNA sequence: TGCGCCAGCAGCTTGGCGACAGCCGACTATGGCTACACCTTC. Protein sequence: CASSLATADYGYTF.

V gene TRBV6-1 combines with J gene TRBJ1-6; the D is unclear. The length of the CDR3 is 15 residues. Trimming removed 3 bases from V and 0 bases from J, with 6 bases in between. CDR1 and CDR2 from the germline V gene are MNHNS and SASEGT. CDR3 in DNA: TGTGCCAGCAGTGATCGTAACTCCTATAATTCACCCCTCCACTTT. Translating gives CASSDRNSYNSPLHF.

The DNA for the CDR3 is TGTGCCAGCAGGGTCGACAGGGGGACGAACACTGAAGCTTTCTTT. Its translation is CASRVDRGTNTEAFF. This chain uses TRBV2 with TRBJ1-1; TRBD1 agrees at 9 bases. Trimming took 6 bases from V and 1 from J; bases not matched to a gene: 6. This CDR3 contains 15 residues. The germline V gene has CDR1 SNHLY and CDR2 FYNNEI.

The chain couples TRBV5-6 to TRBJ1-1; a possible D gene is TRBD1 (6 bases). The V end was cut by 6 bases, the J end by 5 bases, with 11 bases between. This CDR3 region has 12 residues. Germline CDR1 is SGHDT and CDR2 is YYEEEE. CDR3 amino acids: CASNFGTTEAFF. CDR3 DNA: TGTGCCAGCAACTTCGGGACAACTGAAGCTTTCTTT.